The 10 T cell receptor beta chains presented below share a single source sample, sequenced in a study of blood T cell repertoires in COVID-19. The assay was immunoSEQ multiplex PCR, and TCRdb's table has in-frame clones only and misses some. The data contain almost 200,000 clones, roughly three quarters of them singletons. Sequences were obtained from peripheral blood. These receptors were taken from a woman aged 40 to 50 with COVID-19, enrolled during active disease.

The CDR3 DNA follows: TGTGCCAGCAGCGCAGGACAGGGGGCGGTCACTGAAGCTTTCTTT. Residues: CASSAGQGAVTEAFF. The chain couples TRBV9 to TRBJ1-1; 11 positions match TRBD1. Germline CDR1 SGDLS, CDR2 YYNGEE. V was pared by 3 bases and J by 4 bases, with 5 bases of the junction left unmatched. There are 15 residues in the CDR3.

This clone was seen only once. The chain employs TRBV9 and TRBJ2-2; D gene ambiguous. CDR3 length: 14 residues. V was cut by 0 bases and J by 4 bases, with 7 bases left in between. Germline values: CDR1 SGDLS, CDR2 YYNGEE. This CDR3 is CASSVDFFTGELFF. The CDR3 DNA is TGTGCCAGCAGCGTAGACTTTTTCACCGGGGAGCTGTTTTTT.

The chain couples TRBV27 to TRBJ2-7; possibly TRBD2 for D (6 bases). Trimming took 5 bases from V and 4 from J, leaving 39 bases between them. Germline CDR1 and CDR2: MNHEY and SMNVEV (reference sequence). The CDR3 is 22 amino acids. CDR3 nucleotides: TGTGCCAGCAGTGGACGTGGAGCGGTGAGACCCAATCGGCCGGGGGTCTATTACGAGCAGTACTTC. This gives the protein CASSGRGAVRPNRPGVYYEQYF.

The rearrangement links TRBV24-1 to TRBJ2-5, with D maybe TRBD2 (6 bases). CDR3 size: 15 residues. Deletions cut 3 bases from V and 7 bases from J, with 17 bases between. Germline V gives CDR1 KGHDR, CDR2 SFDVKD. CDR3: CATSDDRDGGWTQYF. The CDR3 DNA is TGTGCCACCAGTGATGACCGGGACGGGGGATGGACCCAGTACTTC.

The chain recombines TRBV15 with TRBJ2-3; possible D gene TRBD1, 7 bases. With 0 bases removed from V and 3 bases from J, the gap between germline ends came to 13 bases. Germline-derived CDR1 and CDR2 are LNHNV and YYDKDF (reference sequence). The CDR3 covers 16 residues. The CDR3 loop is CATSRDLPGGTDTQYF. The CDR3 DNA reads TGTGCCACCAGCAGAGATCTCCCAGGGGGGACAGATACGCAGTATTTT.

The J gene is TRBJ1-2, the V gene TRBV9; the match to TRBD1 covers 12 bases. This CDR3 spans 15 amino acids. J was trimmed by 7 bases and V by 6 bases; bases with no gene match: 10. Germline CDR1 reads SGDLS; CDR2 reads YYNGEE. CDR3 in amino acids: CASTRGDRGHIGYTF. CDR3 nucleotide sequence: TGTGCCAGCACCAGGGGGGACAGGGGGCATATTGGCTACACCTTC.

The chain couples TRBV7-2 to TRBJ1-2; possible D gene TRBD1, 5 bases. The V gene lost 2 bases and the J gene lost 4 bases, with 11 bases spanning the gap. Germline CDR1 reads SGHTA; CDR2 reads FQGNSA. The CDR3 spans 14 residues. The CDR3 DNA follows: TGTGCCAGCAGCTTATCGCCAGGGATCTATGGCTACACCTTC. Translating it yields CASSLSPGIYGYTF.

The chain combines TRBV18 with TRBJ1-4, with 8 bases identical to TRBD1. Germline V gene sequence: CDR1 KGHSH, CDR2 LQKENI. The CDR3 has 16 residues. The ends lost 3 bases at V and 7 bases at J; junction bases unmatched: 10. The chain's CDR3 is CASSPPGTGVSEKLFF. The CDR3 DNA follows: TGTGCCAGCTCACCCCCGGGGACAGGTGTCAGTGAAAAACTGTTTTTT.

This clone was counted a single time. The rearrangement joins TRBV27 to TRBJ2-3; tentatively, D is TRBD2 (6 bases). Germline assignment: CDR1 MNHEY and CDR2 SMNVEV (reference sequence). CDR3 length: 15 residues. The V and J ends lost 5 bases and 8 bases respectively, with 20 bases between them. In DNA form, the CDR3 reads TGTGCCAGCAGTCTCACCGGGACTGGCCTTGGTACGCAGTATTTT. This translates into CASSLTGTGLGTQYF.

This clone appeared once. The rearrangement links TRBV10-3 to TRBJ2-7, with TRBD1 as a possible D gene (6 bases). Trimming cost V 0 bases and J 2 bases, with 14 bases left between them. This CDR3 spans 16 amino acids. The germline gives CDR1 ENHRY, CDR2 SYGVKD. This CDR3 is CAISESRGSGPYEQYF. CDR3 sequence (DNA): TGTGCCATCAGTGAGTCAAGGGGGTCTGGCCCCTACGAGCAGTACTTC.